The TCR beta chain described here comes from a study of OX40 agonist ivuxolimab in advanced cancers. The table came from immunoSEQ multiplex PCR; TCRdb's copy has only in-frame clones and leaves some out. The repertoire includes approximately 70,000 clones, 88% of them detected once, and approximately 0.25% sits in the top ten. Germline CDR1 is SQVTM and CDR2 is ANQGSEA. V shed 4 bases and J shed 4 bases, with 11 bases lying between them. CDR3 size: 14 residues. The study sampled blood at baseline, cycle 4 day 1, and cycle 7 day 1. As to this clone: Other DNA sequences in this sample translate to the same CDR3.

Sequencing was performed on CD4+ or CD8+ T cells sorted from blood, taken in a trial of the OX40 agonist ivuxolimab. This chain connects TRBV29-1 to TRBJ2-6, with TRBD2 as a possible D gene (7 bases). The sequence derives from an adult with an advanced solid tumor such as melanoma, head and neck, liver or kidney cancer. CDR3 sequence (DNA): TGCAGCGTTGGGGGGGGGCAAGGGGCCAACGTCCTGACTTTC. Encoded protein: CSVGGGQGANVLTF.